These T cell receptor beta chains were read from a single sample in a study of cytomegalovirus exposure and HLA in healthy donors. Profiling relied on immunoSEQ multiplex PCR, and the TCRdb table lists in-frame clones only, not all of them. In the table there are under 200,000 clones, around 80% of which are singletons. Input material: PBMCs. The receptors here all came from a male donor in good health and CMV-seronegative. The CDR3 runs from the conserved cysteine through the conserved F or W. The D gene is left open where the match is weak. The size entry is marked missing in some rows and otherwise reads once, few, many or a size class.

D gene,J gene,clone size,CDR3 length,V gene,CDR3 protein,CDR3 DNA
NA,TRBJ1-5,NA,13,TRBV5-1,CASSPTGSQPQHF,TGCGCCAGCAGCCCTACAGGGTCTCAGCCCCAGCATTTT
NA,TRBJ1-3,NA,16,TRBV25-1,CASSDYPGTSGNTIYF,TGTGCCAGCAGTGACTATCCAGGCACCTCTGGAAACACCATATATTTT
NA,TRBJ2-7,NA,14,TRBV11-2,CASSPGTNTYEQYF,TGTGCCAGCAGCCCCGGGACAAACACCTACGAGCAGTACTTC
TRBD1,TRBJ2-1,NA,15,TRBV5-1,CASTPGQGDSNEQFF,TGCGCCAGCACCCCCGGGCAGGGGGATAGCAATGAGCAGTTCTTC
NA,TRBJ2-2,once,16,TRBV5-1,CASSLVGGPNTGELFF,TGCGCCAGCAGCTTGGTGGGGGGGCCCAACACCGGGGAGCTGTTTTTT
NA,TRBJ1-5,few,14,TRBV6-5,CASSSQNSNQPQHF,TGTGCCAGCAGTTCTCAGAATAGCAATCAGCCCCAGCATTTT
NA,TRBJ2-5,NA,13,TRBV7-2,CASSTGTSETQYF,TGTGCCAGCTCCACTGGGACTTCGGAGACCCAGTACTTC
NA,TRBJ1-1,few,14,TRBV6-1,CASIPATGPTEAFF,TGTGCCAGCATCCCTGCCACAGGGCCAACTGAAGCTTTCTTT
TRBD1,TRBJ1-1,NA,13,TRBV5-6,CASSRDRGSEAFF,TGTGCCAGCAGCCGGGACAGGGGGAGTGAAGCTTTCTTT
NA,TRBJ2-5,NA,11,TRBV12-5,CASGLRETQYF,TGTGCTAGTGGTCTCCGGGAGACCCAGTACTTC
TRBD1,TRBJ1-1,NA,18,TRBV5-1,CASSLRRQGAGRHTEAFF,TGCGCCAGCAGCTTGAGGCGACAGGGGGCTGGTAGGCACACTGAAGCTTTCTTT
NA,TRBJ1-5,NA,13,TRBV19,CASSIGGPQPQHF,TGTGCCAGTAGTATAGGAGGCCCTCAGCCCCAGCATTTT
NA,TRBJ2-1,NA,13,TRBV7-9,CASSIASDTEQFF,TGTGCCAGCAGCATCGCGAGTGACACTGAGCAGTTCTTC
TRBD1,TRBJ2-3,few,15,TRBV18,CASSPNRGKTDTQYF,TGTGCCAGCTCACCAAACAGGGGAAAGACAGATACGCAGTATTTT
NA,TRBJ2-4,NA,17,TRBV28,CASTVSLGSGAKNIQYF,TGTGCCAGCACCGTTAGTCTTGGGTCGGGGGCCAAAAACATTCAGTACTTC
NA,TRBJ2-7,NA,13,TRBV6-5,CASSLAVLNEQYF,TGTGCCAGCAGTTTAGCGGTTCTCAACGAGCAGTACTTC
NA,TRBJ2-3,few,14,TRBV4-1,CASSPHSSRDTQYF,TGCGCCAGCAGCCCCCACTCCTCGCGGGATACGCAGTATTTT
TRBD1,TRBJ2-2,NA,15,TRBV9,CASSARQGSTGELFF,TGTGCCAGCAGCGCCAGACAGGGGAGCACCGGGGAGCTGTTTTTT
NA,TRBJ2-6,NA,15,TRBV7-2,CASSHGGFGANVLTF,TGTGCCAGCAGCCACGGAGGGTTTGGGGCCAACGTCCTGACTTTC
TRBD2,TRBJ2-5,NA,19,TRBV7-9,CASSQSPGTSGRSGETQYF,TGTGCCAGCAGCCAAAGCCCCGGGACTAGCGGGAGGAGTGGGGAGACCCAGTACTTC
TRBD2,TRBJ2-1,NA,15,TRBV10-3,CAISESAGTLGEQFF,TGTGCCATCAGTGAGTCAGCGGGAACCCTAGGAGAGCAGTTCTTC
NA,TRBJ2-3,NA,15,TRBV6-1,CASSEVSGSTDTQYF,TGTGCCAGCAGTGAAGTCAGCGGGAGCACAGATACGCAGTATTTT
NA,TRBJ2-7,NA,14,TRBV4-2,CASSRGGDSYEQYF,TGTGCCAGCAGTCGAGGGGGAGATTCCTACGAGCAGTACTTC
TRBD2,TRBJ2-7,NA,15,TRBV6-5,CASSYTGGRAPEQYF,TGTGCCAGCAGTTACACAGGCGGGAGGGCCCCCGAGCAGTACTTC
NA,TRBJ1-1,NA,16,TRBV6-5,CASSSSHVPQGRVAFF,TGTGCCAGCAGTTCCAGCCATGTACCACAGGGACGGGTAGCTTTCTTT
TRBD2,TRBJ2-1,NA,16,TRBV15,CATSRDLAGGPKEQFF,TGTGCCACCAGCAGAGATCTAGCGGGGGGCCCAAAGGAGCAGTTCTTC
TRBD1,TRBJ1-6,NA,16,TRBV4-2,CASSQVGDRVGSPLHF,TGTGCCAGCAGCCAAGTTGGGGACAGGGTTGGGTCACCCCTCCACTTT
TRBD1,TRBJ2-7,NA,15,TRBV5-4,CASSPSGQGSYEQYF,TGTGCCAGCAGCCCCTCCGGACAGGGCTCCTACGAGCAGTACTTC
TRBD1,TRBJ2-1,once,17,TRBV29-1,CSVDSSGGTGAYNEQFF,TGCAGCGTTGATTCGTCCGGTGGGACAGGCGCCTACAATGAGCAGTTCTTC
NA,TRBJ2-7,few,16,TRBV19,CASSLLPGLPPYEQYF,TGTGCCAGTAGCCTATTACCGGGACTTCCCCCCTACGAGCAGTACTTC
NA,TRBJ2-2,NA,13,TRBV9,CASSVAYTGELFF,TGTGCCAGCAGCGTCGCGTATACCGGGGAGCTGTTTTTT
NA,TRBJ2-7,NA,16,TRBV10-3,CAISDPDRLGSGEQYF,TGTGCCATCAGTGACCCAGACAGGCTGGGGTCCGGCGAGCAGTACTTC
TRBD2,TRBJ2-2,NA,14,TRBV9,CASKRSGNAGELFF,TGTGCCAGCAAACGAAGCGGGAACGCCGGGGAGCTGTTTTTT
NA,TRBJ1-1,once,13,TRBV18,CASSPQGRTEAFF,TGTGCCAGCTCACCACAGGGGCGGACTGAAGCTTTCTTT
TRBD1,TRBJ1-2,NA,17,TRBV7-6,CASSPGTGPGNSYGYTF,TGTGCCAGCAGCCCGGGGACAGGCCCGGGTAATTCCTATGGCTACACCTTC
NA,TRBJ1-4,NA,14,TRBV4-1,CASSPGQRNEKLFF,TGCGCCAGCAGCCCCGGACAGAGGAATGAAAAACTGTTTTTT
TRBD2,TRBJ2-7,NA,16,TRBV19,CASRKTGTSGSYEQYF,TGTGCCAGTAGGAAGACTGGGACTAGCGGGAGCTACGAGCAGTACTTC
NA,TRBJ2-1,NA,14,TRBV28,CASIESGLRNEQFF,TGTGCCAGCATTGAGTCCGGCTTGAGGAATGAGCAGTTCTTC
NA,TRBJ1-2,NA,14,TRBV7-8,CASSPTPQGRGYTF,TGTGCCAGCAGCCCTACACCTCAGGGCCGCGGCTACACCTTC
NA,TRBJ1-1,NA,12,TRBV5-1,CASSLIRGEAFF,TGCGCCAGCAGCTTGATAAGGGGTGAAGCTTTCTTT
TRBD2,TRBJ2-7,NA,15,TRBV7-3,CASSSGLAGAHEQYF,TGTGCCAGCAGCTCGGGACTAGCGGGAGCTCACGAGCAGTACTTC
TRBD1,TRBJ1-1,NA,16,TRBV4-2,CASSQVLGQGGTEAFF,TGTGCCAGCAGCCAAGTCCTTGGACAGGGAGGCACTGAAGCTTTCTTT
NA,TRBJ1-4,once,14,TRBV18,CASSPGRVQEKLFF,TGTGCCAGCTCACCGGGGAGGGTTCAGGAAAAACTGTTTTTT
NA,TRBJ2-6,NA,13,TRBV28,CAVRLSGANVLTF,TGTGCCGTCAGACTCTCTGGGGCCAACGTCCTGACTTTC
TRBD2,TRBJ2-5,NA,15,TRBV10-3,CAIRGLAGDQETQYF,TGTGCCATCAGGGGACTAGCGGGGGACCAAGAGACCCAGTACTTC
TRBD2,TRBJ2-7,NA,14,TRBV13,CASSLPGGSYEQSF,TGTGCCAGCAGTCTCCCGGGGGGTTCCTACGAGCAGTCCTTC
NA,TRBJ2-1,few,15,TRBV5-1,CASSLELPSYNEQFF,TGCGCCAGCAGCTTGGAACTGCCCTCCTACAATGAGCAGTTCTTC
NA,TRBJ1-1,NA,15,TRBV5-4,CASSPYSKMNTEAFF,TGTGCCAGCAGCCCGTACAGCAAAATGAACACTGAAGCTTTCTTT
TRBD1,TRBJ2-7,NA,14,TRBV11-3,CASSRQGAMGEQYF,TGTGCCAGCAGCCGACAGGGGGCTATGGGCGAGCAGTACTTC